A selection of T cell receptor beta chains follows, all from one sample in a study of blood T cell repertoires in COVID-19. Sequenced by immunoSEQ multiplex PCR; TCRdb stores in-frame clones only, minus some. The sample contains approximately 440,000 clones, about 90% of which appear only once. The sample was PBMCs or T cells enriched from blood (not recorded which). The origin of the receptors is a woman aged 18-30 years who had recovered from COVID-19. CDR3s include the opening cysteine and the closing phenylalanine or tryptophan. A D gene is named only where the DNA matches it firmly. Expanded clones get a size class; other rows say once, few or many, or leave the size out.

V	size	D	J	DNA	CDR3
TRBV6-5	-	TRBD1	TRBJ1-5	TGTGCCAGCAGTCCTACAGGGGGCGACGGGCTGCCCCAGCATTTT	CASSPTGGDGLPQHF
TRBV5-3	once	-	TRBJ1-2	TGTGCCAGAAGCTTGGGGGCCGGCTTTTTCTATGGCTACACCTTC	CARSLGAGFFYGYTF
TRBV27	-	TRBD1	TRBJ1-2	TGTGCCAGCAAACATGTGCCTGCGACAGGGCGAAGTGGCTACACCTTC	CASKHVPATGRSGYTF
TRBV15	-	TRBD1	TRBJ2-7	TGTGCCACCAGCAGAGGACAGGGGACCTACGAGCAGTACTTC	CATSRGQGTYEQYF
TRBV9	-	TRBD2	TRBJ2-1	TGTGCCAGCAGTACTAGCGGGGACAATGAGCAGTTCTTC	CASSTSGDNEQFF
TRBV14	few	TRBD1	TRBJ1-4	TGTGCCAGCAGCCCGGGGACAGGGAGGGAAAAACTGTTTTTT	CASSPGTGREKLFF
TRBV12-3/TRBV12-4	-	-	TRBJ1-2	TGTGCCAGCAGTTTAGGGCCAGGGGATGGCTACACCTTC	CASSLGPGDGYTF
TRBV7-3	-	-	TRBJ2-4	TGTGCCAGCAGCTTAAAACCAGGGAACATTCAGTACTTC	CASSLKPGNIQYF
TRBV6-5	-	-	TRBJ1-2	TGTGCCAGCAGTTACTCGATTGCGGAGCCACTCTATGGCTACACCTTC	CASSYSIAEPLYGYTF
TRBV6-1	-	TRBD2	TRBJ2-6	TGTGCCAGCAGTGAGAAGAGACGGGAGGGATTTTCTGGGGCCAACGTCCTGACTTTC	CASSEKRREGFSGANVLTF
TRBV7-9	-	-	TRBJ2-4	TGTGCCAGCAGCCTATCTGGAGGGACTTCAGCCAAAAACATTCAGTACTTC	CASSLSGGTSAKNIQYF
TRBV19	-	-	TRBJ1-6	TGTGCCAGTAGTATGGGGGGGGCCTATAATTCACCCCTCCACTTT	CASSMGGAYNSPLHF
TRBV28	-	-	TRBJ1-1	TGTGCCAGCAGTTTGGGAGGGGACGGGAACACTGAAGCTTTCTTT	CASSLGGDGNTEAFF
TRBV2	-	-	TRBJ2-7	TGTGCCAGCAGCCTGAATTGGGCAGGAGAGCAGTACTTC	CASSLNWAGEQYF
TRBV14	-	-	TRBJ2-7	TGTGCCAGCAGCCAAGTACGAGGCTACGAGCAGTACTTC	CASSQVRGYEQYF
TRBV7-9	-	-	TRBJ1-1	TGTGCCAGCAGTGGGGAGAGAAAGGAGAACACTGAAGCTTTCTTT	CASSGERKENTEAFF
TRBV6-2/TRBV6-3	-	-	TRBJ2-3	TGTGCCAGCAGTTCAGGGGATACGCAGTATTTT	CASSSGDTQYF
TRBV6-5	-	TRBD1	TRBJ1-2	TGTGCCAGCAGACCCACCGGGACAGGGAACCATGGCTACACCTTC	CASRPTGTGNHGYTF
TRBV12-3/TRBV12-4	many	-	TRBJ1-5	TGTGCCAGCAGTTCCGGGGATCAGCCCCAGCATTTT	CASSSGDQPQHF
TRBV10-3	-	TRBD2	TRBJ2-7	TGTGCCATCAGTTACGATAGCGGGGGTTCCTACGAGCAGTACTTC	CAISYDSGGSYEQYF
TRBV30	-	TRBD1	TRBJ1-1	TGTGCCTGGAGTGTAGAGGGGGCAGAGGTAGGCTCTGAAGCTTTCTTT	CAWSVEGAEVGSEAFF
TRBV30	-	TRBD1	TRBJ2-7	TGTGCCTGGGGACAGGGATTGGGCGAGCAGTACTTC	CAWGQGLGEQYF
TRBV2	-	TRBD1	TRBJ1-6	TGTGCCGGCAGGGGGGGCTCCTATAATTCACCCCTCCACTTT	CAGRGGSYNSPLHF
TRBV5-1	few	-	TRBJ1-5	TGCGCCAGCAGCTTGGGTGCGGGTACGGATCAGCCCCAGCATTTT	CASSLGAGTDQPQHF
TRBV6-5	-	-	TRBJ1-4	TGTGCCACGGGGGATGAACGGGAAAAACTGTTTTTT	CATGDEREKLFF
TRBV5-1	-	TRBD1	TRBJ2-7	TGCGCCAGCATGCCAGACAGGGCCACCTACGAGCAGTACTTC	CASMPDRATYEQYF
TRBV5-5	once	-	TRBJ2-2	TGTGCCAGCAGCCTACAGGGGGGGGTCACCGGGGAGCTGTTTTTT	CASSLQGGVTGELFF
TRBV12-5	few	TRBD1	TRBJ1-2	TGTGCTAGTGGTTTCGGACAGGGGGCTAACTATGGCTACACCTTC	CASGFGQGANYGYTF
TRBV28	-	TRBD1	TRBJ2-3	TGTGCCAGCAGGGCTCCGGGACAGGGGAGAGATACGCAGTATTTT	CASRAPGQGRDTQYF
TRBV6-5	-	-	TRBJ1-1	TGTGCCAGCAGTTACGAATGGGCCCCCCATGGGACTGAAGCTTTCTTT	CASSYEWAPHGTEAFF
TRBV27	-	-	TRBJ2-2	TGTGCCAGCAGTTCCCAGTACGACGGCGGGGGCAAGGACGGGGAGCTGTTTTTT	CASSSQYDGGGKDGELFF
TRBV6-5	-	-	TRBJ1-4	TGTGCCAGCAGTTTCCAGGGGCGGGAAAAACTGTTTTTT	CASSFQGREKLFF
TRBV6-5	-	TRBD1	TRBJ1-3	TGTGCCAGCAGCCCGGGACAGTTGGTTGGAAACACCATATATTTT	CASSPGQLVGNTIYF
TRBV30	-	-	TRBJ1-2	TGTGCCTGGTCCCAATGGGGGGTCTCTCCTAACACCTTC	CAWSQWGVSPNTF
TRBV5-1	-	-	TRBJ1-1	TGCGCCAGCCGGGATGCCCGTCGGAACACTGAAGCTTTCTTT	CASRDARRNTEAFF
TRBV19	-	TRBD1	TRBJ1-4	TGTGCCAGTAGTTCATCCGACAGGGGAGCAACTAATGAAAAACTGTTTTTT	CASSSSDRGATNEKLFF
TRBV5-4	-	TRBD2	TRBJ2-1	TGTGCCAGCAGCTTGGAACCCCAGCGGGGGGTTTACAATGAGCAGTTCTTC	CASSLEPQRGVYNEQFF
TRBV19	-	-	TRBJ2-5	TGTGCCAGTAGTATGGGCGGGTCGTGGGAGACCCAGTACTTC	CASSMGGSWETQYF
TRBV4-1	-	-	TRBJ1-6	TGCGCCAGCAGCCAAGAGGGGGGGCGGAATTCACCCCTCCACTTT	CASSQEGGRNSPLHF
TRBV5-1	few	-	TRBJ1-4	TGCGCCAGCAGCTTGGGACAGACTAATGAAAAACTGTTTTTT	CASSLGQTNEKLFF
TRBV5-4	-	-	TRBJ1-2	TGTGCCAGCAGCTTGGTAGAAGTTGACTATGGCTACACCTTC	CASSLVEVDYGYTF
TRBV11-2	few	-	TRBJ2-2	TGTGCCAGCAGCTTTCTACGTAGCGAGACCGGGGAGCTGTTTTTT	CASSFLRSETGELFF
TRBV4-1	once	TRBD1	TRBJ1-4	TGCGCCAGCAGCCTCCGGGACAGGGGGCAGAATAATGAAAAACTGTTTTTT	CASSLRDRGQNNEKLFF
TRBV15	-	-	TRBJ1-4	TGTGCCACCAGCAGAGATCAGGCCTCTGCCTCCGGAAAACTGTTTTTT	CATSRDQASASGKLFF
TRBV3-1/TRBV3-2	-	TRBD2	TRBJ2-1	TGTGCCAGCTCCGGGAGGGGCGGGGCGATCTACAATGAGCAGTTCTTC	CASSGRGGAIYNEQFF